This T cell receptor beta chain originates from a study of glioma-infiltrating T cells after dendritic cell vaccination. Whole-study results and caveats: The cohort had few patients with full blood and tumor sets. Higher TCR clonality did not directly relate to longer survival.

Stated time point: after dendritic cell vaccination, including at tumor progression/relapse. No glioblastoma patient carried an isocitrate dehydrogenase mutation. The CDR3 consists of 17 residues. V lost 3 bases to trimming and J lost 0 bases, with 12 bases between them. CDR1 and CDR2 from the germline V gene are MNHEY and SMNVEV (reference sequence). Comments on this clone: Its antigen is currently unknown.

Amplification used 60 V beta primers and 13 J beta primers. Assay used: immunoSEQ multiplex PCR; TCRdb lists only in-frame clones, some missing. The table lists 98,000 or so clones, approximately 84% of them singletons, with roughly 5.9% in the top ten. Sequenced here: blood, sampled after dendritic cell vaccination. The origin of this receptor is a human donor with glioblastoma. The chain has TRBV27 and TRBJ2-6, with a possible D match to TRBD1 (5 bases). CDR3 sequence reads: CASSLRQPSSGANVLTF. The DNA of the CDR3 is TGTGCCAGCAGTTTGCGACAGCCTAGCTCTGGGGCCAACGTCCTGACTTTC.